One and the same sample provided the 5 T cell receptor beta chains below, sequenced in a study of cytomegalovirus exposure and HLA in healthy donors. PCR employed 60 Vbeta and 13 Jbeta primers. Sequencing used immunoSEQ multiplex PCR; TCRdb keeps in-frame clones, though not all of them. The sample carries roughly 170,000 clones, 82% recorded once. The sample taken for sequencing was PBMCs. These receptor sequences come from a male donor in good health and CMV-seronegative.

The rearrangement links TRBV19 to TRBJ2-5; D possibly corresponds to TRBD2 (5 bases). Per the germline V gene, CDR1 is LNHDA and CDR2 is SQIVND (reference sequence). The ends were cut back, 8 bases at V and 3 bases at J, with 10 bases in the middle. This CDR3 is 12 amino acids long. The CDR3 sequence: CASGSGKETQYF. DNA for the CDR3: TGTGCCAGTGGGTCGGGGAAAGAGACCCAGTACTTC.

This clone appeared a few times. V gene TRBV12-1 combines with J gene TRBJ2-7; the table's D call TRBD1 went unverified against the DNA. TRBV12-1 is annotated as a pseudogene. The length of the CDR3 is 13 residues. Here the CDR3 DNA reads TGTGCCAGCAGCTCGGGACAGGGGTACGAGCAGTACTTC. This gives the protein CASSSGQGYEQYF.

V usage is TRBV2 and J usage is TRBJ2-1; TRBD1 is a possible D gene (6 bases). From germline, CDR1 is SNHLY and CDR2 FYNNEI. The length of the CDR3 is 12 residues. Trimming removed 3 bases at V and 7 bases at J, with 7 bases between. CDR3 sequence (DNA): TGTGCCAGCAGTGAGGGACATAATGAGCAGTTCTTC. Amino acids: CASSEGHNEQFF.

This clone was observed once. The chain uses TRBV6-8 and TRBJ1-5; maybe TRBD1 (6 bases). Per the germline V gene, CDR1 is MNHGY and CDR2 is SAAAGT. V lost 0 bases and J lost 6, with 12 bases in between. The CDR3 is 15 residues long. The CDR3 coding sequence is TGTGCCAGCAGTTACTCGACAGGCGGAGGTCAGCCCCAGCATTTT. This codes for CASSYSTGGGQPQHF.

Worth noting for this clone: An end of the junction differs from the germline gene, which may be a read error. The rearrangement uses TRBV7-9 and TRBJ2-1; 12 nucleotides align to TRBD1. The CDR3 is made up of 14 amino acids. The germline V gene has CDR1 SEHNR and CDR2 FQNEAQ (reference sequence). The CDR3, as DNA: TGTTCCAGCAGTCGGGACAGGGGGCAGGATGAGCAGTTCTTC. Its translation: CSSSRDRGQDEQFF.